Presented here are 19 T cell receptor beta chains from one specimen sequenced in a study of T cells after yellow fever vaccination. TCRdb re-called the 5' RACE reads through MiXCR, storing one row per CDR3 protein. Altogether about 350,000 distinct CDR3 sequences are present, 9.5% to 15% being singletons, with the ten largest covering more than 3%. The sample here was CD4+ T cells sorted from PBMCs, taken 15 days after the yellow fever booster vaccination. The receptors originated from a man between 18 and 29 years old who received the YFV17D yellow fever vaccine.

This clonotype was counted a few times. The chain employs TRBV30 and TRBJ2-2; D gene ambiguous. The CDR3 is 16 amino acids. Germline CDR1 is GTSNPN and CDR2 is SVGIG (reference sequence). V shed 3 bases and J shed 3 bases, with 17 bases lying between them. DNA of the CDR3: TGTGCCTGGAGAAGACTTAGGCGGCCTTACACCGGGGAGCTGTTTTTT. This translates into CAWRRLRRPYTGELFF.

This clonotype was seen a handful of times. The CDR3 sequence: CSAPGRNEQFF. The DNA for the CDR3 is TGCAGTGCCCCCGGGCGGAATGAGCAGTTCTTC. This rearrangement joins TRBV20-1 to TRBJ2-1; D not resolved. The germline V and J ends were trimmed by 6 bases and 7 bases, with 10 bases remaining between them. The CDR3 length is 11 residues. The V gene's germline CDR1 is DFQATT and CDR2 SNEGSKA (reference sequence).

This clonotype turned up a few times. The chain is built from TRBV7-8 and TRBJ1-2; 7 bases line up with TRBD1. CDR1 is SGHVS, CDR2 FQNEAQ, per germline. CDR3 size: 15 residues. V lost 5 bases, J lost 3 bases, and 9 bases stayed unmatched. The CDR3 nucleotides are TGTGCCAGCAGCCCTACAGGGGTCAATTACTATGGCTACACCTTC. It codes for CASSPTGVNYYGYTF.

The table lists this clonotype with a few counts. The CDR3 DNA follows: TGCAGCGCCGGGACAGATGGAAACACCATATATTTT. It is translated as CSAGTDGNTIYF. V usage is TRBV29-1 and J usage is TRBJ1-3; 7 bases align to TRBD1. V lost 7 bases to trimming and J lost 3 bases; unmatched junction nucleotides: 3. The CDR3 runs to 12 residues. The germline gives CDR1 SQVTM, CDR2 ANQGSEA.

This clonotype was observed a handful of times. This chain joins TRBV5-5 and TRBJ2-3; D is undetermined. Germline V CDR1 and CDR2: SGHKS, YYEKEE (reference sequence). This CDR3 spans 14 amino acids. V was trimmed by 4 bases and J by 0 bases, leaving 9 bases between them. This CDR3 is CASSISDSTDTQYF. For the CDR3, the DNA is TGTGCCAGCAGCATCTCGGACAGCACAGATACGCAGTATTTT.

This clonotype was seen only a few times. V is TRBV6-2 or TRBV6-3 and J is TRBJ2-2; D possibly uses TRBD1 or TRBD2 (5 bases each). Looked up from germline, CDR1 is MNHEY and CDR2 is SVGEGT. Trimming took 1 base from V and 4 from J, leaving 10 bases between them. This CDR3 has 15 amino acids. The CDR3 coding sequence is TGTGCCAGCAGTTACTGGACCGGGGCCACCGGGGAGCTGTTTTTT. This gives the protein CASSYWTGATGELFF.

The genes are TRBV7-9 and TRBJ1-1; possible D gene TRBD1, 6 bases. Trimming cost V 3 bases and J 1 base, with 9 bases left between them. Germline loops: CDR1 SEHNR, CDR2 FQNEAQ (reference sequence). The CDR3 has 14 amino acids. The CDR3 nucleotides are TGTGCCAGCAGCTTGATGGGACAGAACACTGAAGCTTTCTTT. Amino acid sequence: CASSLMGQNTEAFF.

This clonotype was detected many times. The J gene is TRBJ2-7, the V gene TRBV12-3 or TRBV12-4; 10 bases are a match to TRBD2. This CDR3 has 15 amino acids. The ends lost 6 bases at V and 4 bases at J; junction bases unmatched: 9. This chain's CDR3 is CASSLASGGRYEQYF. The DNA of the CDR3 is TGTGCCAGCAGCCTTGCTAGCGGGGGCCGGTACGAGCAGTACTTC.

This clonotype was seen a single time. The V gene is TRBV28, the J gene TRBJ1-6, with a weak D call TRBD1 (6 bases). The CDR3 covers 15 residues. CDR1 and CDR2 (germline): MDHEN, SYDVKM. Between the trimmed V and J ends, which lost 6 bases and 2 bases, there was a span of 11 bases. In nucleotides, the CDR3 is TGTGCCAGCAGCTCCGGGGGGCCCTATAATTCACCCCTCCACTTT. It encodes CASSSGGPYNSPLHF. Using reference TRBV28 and TRBJ1-6 for the parts outside the CDR3, the full variable domain is DVKVTQSSRYLVKRTGEKVFLECVQDMDHENMFWYRQDPGLGLRLIYFSYDVKMKEKGDIPEGYSVSREKKERFSLILESASTNQTSMYLCASSSGGPYNSPLHFGNGTRLTVT.

This clonotype was counted only a few times. The chain employs TRBV30 and TRBJ2-2; the D gene is possibly TRBD1 (6 bases). The CDR3 length is 13 residues. V was trimmed by 1 base and J by 6 bases, leaving 9 bases between them. CDR1 is GTSNPN and CDR2 is SVGIG in the germline V gene (reference sequence). CDR3 loop: CAWSEQGAGELFF. For the CDR3, the DNA is TGTGCCTGGAGTGAACAGGGCGCCGGGGAGCTGTTTTTT.

The V call is TRBV12-3 or TRBV12-4, the J call TRBJ1-1; possibly TRBD1 for D (5 bases). This CDR3 comprises 12 residues. Deletions cut 4 bases from V and 11 bases from J, with 14 bases between. This CDR3 reads CASSWPRTSAFF. The CDR3 DNA reads TGTGCCAGCAGTTGGCCCCGGACATCGGCTTTCTTT.

The chain recombines TRBV5-1 with TRBJ2-6, with D possibly being TRBD1 (5 bases). Per germline, CDR1 SGHRS and CDR2 YFSETQ. V lost 4 bases and J lost 4, with 9 bases in between. The CDR3 contains 14 residues. CDR3 DNA: TGCGCCAGCAGCGAAAGACAGGGGGCCAACGTCCTGACTTTC. Translating it yields CASSERQGANVLTF.

This clonotype was counted only a few times. The CDR3 is CASSLPPGTTSVDTQYF. In nucleotides, the CDR3 is TGTGCCAGTAGCCTACCTCCCGGGACAACATCTGTGGATACGCAGTATTTT. The V gene is TRBV19, the J gene TRBJ2-3; tentative D call: TRBD1 (6 bases). The CDR3 sequence is 17 residues long. Germline CDR1 is LNHDA and CDR2 is SQIVND (reference sequence). Deletions cut 6 bases from V and 6 bases from J, with 25 bases between.

This clonotype was observed many times. This chain connects TRBV7-9 to TRBJ1-1; D may be TRBD1 (6 bases). Per the germline V gene, CDR1 is SEHNR and CDR2 is FQNEAQ (reference sequence). V was clipped by 4 bases and J by 6 bases, with 18 bases between them. This CDR3 spans 15 amino acids. The CDR3 DNA reads as TGTGCCAGCAGCTCCCAGGGGAGTGTAGTAGCTGAAGCTTTCTTT. Translating it yields CASSSQGSVVAEAFF.

The V call is TRBV18, the J call TRBJ2-7; D perhaps matches TRBD2 (5 bases). The germline CDR1 and CDR2 sequences are KGHSH and LQKENI. Trimming pared 2 bases from V and 6 bases from J, leaving 14 bases between. The CDR3 length is 14 residues. The CDR3 loop reads CASSPRLDSREQYF. The CDR3 DNA reads as TGTGCCAGCTCACCAAGATTGGACTCCCGCGAGCAGTACTTC. The whole variable domain, remainder taken from reference TRBV18 and TRBJ2-7, is NAGVMQNPRHLVRRRGQEARLRCSPMKGHSHVYWYRQLPEEGLKFMVYLQKENIIDESGMPKERFSAEFPKEGPSILRIQQVVRGDSAAYFCASSPRLDSREQYFGPGTRLTVT.

The V gene is TRBV30, the J gene TRBJ2-7; D is unresolved. The CDR3 is 12 residues long. The V and J ends lost 4 bases and 0 bases respectively, with 7 bases between them. Germline V gene data show CDR1 as GTSNPN and CDR2 as SVGIG (reference sequence). Here the CDR3 DNA reads TGTGCCTGGAAAGCCAGCTCCTACGAGCAGTACTTC. Translated, it gives CAWKASSYEQYF.

The rearrangement joins TRBV9 to TRBJ1-6, with D uncertain. In germline, CDR1 is SGDLS, CDR2 YYNGEE. With 0 bases removed from V and 10 bases from J, the gap between germline ends came to 14 bases. The CDR3 loop spans 15 amino acids. Here the CDR3 reads CASSVDGEFRSPLHF. The CDR3 nucleotides are TGTGCCAGCAGCGTAGATGGGGAATTTAGGTCACCCCTCCACTTT.

This clonotype was picked up many times. The J gene is TRBJ1-2, the V gene TRBV6-5; 9 bases agree with TRBD1. The CDR3 is 13 residues long. Per germline, CDR1 MNHEY and CDR2 SVGAGI. V gave up 4 bases and J gave up 3 bases; unmatched junction bases: 0. Here the CDR3 DNA reads TGTGCCAGCAGTTGGACAGGGGACTATGGCTACACCTTC. Its protein is CASSWTGDYGYTF.

This rearrangement joins TRBV5-5 to TRBJ2-7; possible D gene TRBD1, 6 bases. Germline V gene sequence: CDR1 SGHKS, CDR2 YYEKEE (reference sequence). V was clipped by 3 bases and J by 0 bases, with 10 bases between them. The CDR3 sequence is 14 residues long. CDR3 DNA: TGTGCCAGCAGCTCCGAGGGACACTCCTACGAGCAGTACGTC. Translating gives CASSSEGHSYEQYV.